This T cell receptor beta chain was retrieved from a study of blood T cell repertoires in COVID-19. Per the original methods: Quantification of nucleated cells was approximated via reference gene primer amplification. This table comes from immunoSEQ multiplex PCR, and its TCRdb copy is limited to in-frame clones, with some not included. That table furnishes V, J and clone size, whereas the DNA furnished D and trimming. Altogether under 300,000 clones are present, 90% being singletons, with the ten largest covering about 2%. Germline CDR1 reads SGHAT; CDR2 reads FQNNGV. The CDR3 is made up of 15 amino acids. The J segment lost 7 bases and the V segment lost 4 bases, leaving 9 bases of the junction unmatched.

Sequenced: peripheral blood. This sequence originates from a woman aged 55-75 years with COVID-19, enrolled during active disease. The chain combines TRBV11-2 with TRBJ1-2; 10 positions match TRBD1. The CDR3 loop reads CASSSWDRGLTGYTF. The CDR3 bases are TGTGCCAGCAGCTCCTGGGACAGGGGACTTACTGGCTACACCTTC.